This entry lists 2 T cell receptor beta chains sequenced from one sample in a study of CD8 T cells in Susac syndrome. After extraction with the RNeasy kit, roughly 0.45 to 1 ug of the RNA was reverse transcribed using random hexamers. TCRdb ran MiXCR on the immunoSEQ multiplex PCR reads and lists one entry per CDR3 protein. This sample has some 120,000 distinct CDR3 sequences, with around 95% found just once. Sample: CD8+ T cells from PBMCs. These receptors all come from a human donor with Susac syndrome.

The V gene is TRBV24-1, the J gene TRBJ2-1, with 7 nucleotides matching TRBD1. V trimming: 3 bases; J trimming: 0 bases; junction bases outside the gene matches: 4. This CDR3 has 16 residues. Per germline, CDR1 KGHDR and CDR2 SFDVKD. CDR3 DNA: TGTGCCACCAGTGATCGACAGGGTTCCTCCTACAATGAGCAGTTCTTC. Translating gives CATSDRQGSSYNEQFF.

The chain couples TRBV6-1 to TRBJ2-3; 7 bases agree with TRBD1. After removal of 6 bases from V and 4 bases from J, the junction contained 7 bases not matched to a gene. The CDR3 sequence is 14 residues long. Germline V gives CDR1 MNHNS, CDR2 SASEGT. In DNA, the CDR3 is TGTGCCAGCAGCGATGGACAGGAGGCAGATACGCAGTATTTT. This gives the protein CASSDGQEADTQYF.